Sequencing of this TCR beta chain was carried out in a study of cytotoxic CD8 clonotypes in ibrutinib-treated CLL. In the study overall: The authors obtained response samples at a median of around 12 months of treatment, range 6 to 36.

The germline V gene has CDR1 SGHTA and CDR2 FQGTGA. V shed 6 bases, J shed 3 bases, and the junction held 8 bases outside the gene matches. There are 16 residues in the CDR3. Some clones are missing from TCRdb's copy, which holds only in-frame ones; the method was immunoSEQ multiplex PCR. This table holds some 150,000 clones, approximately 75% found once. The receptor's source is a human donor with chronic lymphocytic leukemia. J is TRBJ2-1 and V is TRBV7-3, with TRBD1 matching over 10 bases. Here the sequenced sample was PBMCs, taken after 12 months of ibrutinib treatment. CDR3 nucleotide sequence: TGTGCCAGCAGTAAGACCGGGACAGGGGTCTACAATGAGCAGTTCTTC. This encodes CASSKTGTGVYNEQFF. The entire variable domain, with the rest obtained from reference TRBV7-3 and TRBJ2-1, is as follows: GAGVSQTPSNKVTEKGKYVELRCDPISGHTALYWYRQSLGQGPEFLIYFQGTGAADDSGLPNDRFFAVRPEGSVSTLKIQRTERGDSAVYLCASSKTGTGVYNEQFFGPGTRLTVL.